This entry concerns a single TCR beta chain. Its antigen is still unknown. During its preparation, the TCRbeta library received unique molecular identifiers. MiXCR, run by TCRdb on the PCR reads, gives a single entry per CDR3 protein. This table has about 580,000 distinct CDR3 sequences, under 30% appearing once. The CDR3 is 15 residues long. Trimming left V 5 bases short and J 4 bases short, with 17 bases between. The data belong to a study of T-cell reconstitution after alpha-beta-depleted transplantation in children. Overall study results and limits: Several hundred expanded graft clones reportedly were the source of alpha-beta T cells about two months after transplant. Diversity and T-cell counts at one year after transplant derived mostly from new T cells.

The J gene is TRBJ1-2, the V gene TRBV12-3 or TRBV12-4, with D perhaps matching TRBD1 (5 bases). This TCR was sampled from a boy less than two years old who had a stem cell transplant for acute myeloid leukemia, so the T cells may come from the graft donor. Specimen: PBMCs, mostly from graft donor cells, collected 360 days after TCRalphabeta/CD19-depleted stem cell transplant. The CDR3 loop reads CASSPNPQGTYGYTF. In nucleotides, the CDR3 is TGTGCCAGCAGTCCTAACCCCCAGGGAACCTATGGCTACACCTTC.